The 6 T cell receptor beta chains below were found in one sample sequenced in a study of T cell repertoires in cytomegalovirus infection. Each CDR3 protein gets one entry after TCRdb re-called the reads with MiXCR. The sample lists 150,000 to 200,000 distinct CDR3 sequences, approximately 19% occurring once. Specimen: PBMCs. All receptors come from a human donor in good health (CMV status not recorded). Some clones in this sample may be carry-over from other donors' samples.

This sequence joins TRBV11-1 and TRBJ1-1, with D uncertain. CDR1 SGHAT and CDR2 FQDESV come from the germline V gene (reference sequence). The germline V and J ends were trimmed by 3 bases and 4 bases, with 15 bases remaining between them. CDR3 size: 15 residues. The CDR3 loop reads CASSFRPIRGTEAFF. As DNA, the CDR3 is TGTGCCAGCAGCTTCCGGCCAATACGGGGCACTGAAGCTTTCTTT.

This clonotype was seen a handful of times. This chain joins TRBV7-3 and TRBJ2-1; 9 bases line up with TRBD2. The CDR3 covers 16 residues. Trimming took 5 bases from V and 5 from J; bases not matched to a gene: 10. Germline loops: CDR1 SGHTA, CDR2 FQGTGA. Here the CDR3 DNA reads TGTGCCAGCAGCCGGGCGGGGGGGGGGAAGAACAATGAGCAGTTCTTC. Translated: CASSRAGGGKNNEQFF.

This clonotype was counted a few times. The V and J genes are TRBV2 and TRBJ2-1; possible D gene TRBD1, 5 bases. The germline V gene has CDR1 SNHLY and CDR2 FYNNEI. V lost 7 bases, J lost 0 bases, and 13 bases lay in between. The CDR3 is made up of 15 amino acids. The CDR3 reads CASTSDKRSYNEQFF. The CDR3 DNA sequence: TGTGCCAGCACATCGGACAAACGCTCCTACAATGAGCAGTTCTTC.

This CDR3 is CASSPGDRVNTEAFF. Here the CDR3 DNA reads TGTGCCAGCAGCCCCGGGGACAGGGTAAACACTGAAGCTTTCTTT. The rearrangement uses TRBV5-6 and TRBJ1-1; TRBD1 matches at 9 bases. The J segment lost 2 bases and the V segment lost 4 bases, leaving 6 bases of the junction unmatched. This CDR3 region has 15 residues. Germline V gene sequence: CDR1 SGHDT, CDR2 YYEEEE.

The chain recombines TRBV12-3 or TRBV12-4 with TRBJ1-2, with TRBD1 matching 8 bases. V dropped 5 bases and J dropped 4; count of bases not matched to a gene: 9. The CDR3 extends over 15 amino acids. The CDR3 sequence: CASSAAGGAGYGYTF. CDR3 nucleotides: TGTGCCAGCAGTGCTGCAGGGGGCGCGGGCTATGGCTACACCTTC.

The chain is built from TRBV14 and TRBJ1-1, with D perhaps TRBD1 (5 bases). Germline loops: CDR1 SGHDN, CDR2 FVKESK. V lost 4 bases to trimming and J lost 5 bases, with 8 bases between them. The CDR3 contains 12 residues. The CDR3 DNA is TGTGCCAGCAGCCCCGGGGCAACTGAAGCTTTCTTT. Amino acids: CASSPGATEAFF.